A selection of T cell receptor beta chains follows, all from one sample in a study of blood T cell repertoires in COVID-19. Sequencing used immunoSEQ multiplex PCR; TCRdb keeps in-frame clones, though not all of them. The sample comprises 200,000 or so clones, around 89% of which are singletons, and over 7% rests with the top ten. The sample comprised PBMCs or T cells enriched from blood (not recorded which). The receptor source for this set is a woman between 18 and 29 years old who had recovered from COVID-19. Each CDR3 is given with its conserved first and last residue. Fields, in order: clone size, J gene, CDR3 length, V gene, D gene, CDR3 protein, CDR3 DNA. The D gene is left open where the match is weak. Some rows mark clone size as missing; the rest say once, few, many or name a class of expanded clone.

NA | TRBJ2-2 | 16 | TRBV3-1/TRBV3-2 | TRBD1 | CASSQGDRGHTGELFF | TGTGCCAGCAGCCAAGGGGACAGGGGGCACACCGGGGAGCTGTTTTTT
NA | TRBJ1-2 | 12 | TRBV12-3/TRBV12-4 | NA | CASSLGGWGYTF | TGTGCCAGCAGTTTAGGAGGGTGGGGCTACACCTTC
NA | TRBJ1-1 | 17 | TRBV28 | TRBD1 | CASSWHYRGTGNTEAFF | TGTGCCAGCAGTTGGCATTACAGGGGGACGGGGAACACTGAAGCTTTCTTT
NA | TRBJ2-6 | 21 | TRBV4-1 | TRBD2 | CASSQAPLRERGNSGANVLTF | TGCGCCAGCAGCCAAGCTCCCCTCAGAGAGCGGGGTAACTCTGGGGCCAACGTCCTGACTTTC
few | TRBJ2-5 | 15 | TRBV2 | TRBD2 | CASRWTSRPVETQYF | TGTGCCAGCAGGTGGACTAGCCGCCCAGTAGAGACCCAGTACTTC
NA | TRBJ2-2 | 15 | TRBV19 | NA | CASRNRGGRTGELFF | TGTGCCAGCAGGAACAGGGGGGGACGCACCGGGGAGCTGTTTTTT
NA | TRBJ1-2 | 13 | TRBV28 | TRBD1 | CASGDRGLYGYTF | TGTGCCAGCGGGGACAGGGGGCTCTATGGCTACACCTTC
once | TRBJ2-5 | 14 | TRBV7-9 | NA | CASSLAVAKETQYF | TGTGCCAGCAGCTTAGCGGTGGCCAAAGAGACCCAGTACTTC
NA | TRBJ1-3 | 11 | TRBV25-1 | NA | CASGVENTIYF | TGTGCATCAGGGGTGGAAAACACCATATATTTT
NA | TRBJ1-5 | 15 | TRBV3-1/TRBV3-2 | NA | CASSQDPGFDQPQHF | TGTGCCAGCAGCCAAGACCCCGGGTTCGATCAGCCCCAGCATTTT
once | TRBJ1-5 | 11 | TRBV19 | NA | CAIQGFQPQHF | TGTGCCATTCAGGGGTTTCAGCCCCAGCATTTT
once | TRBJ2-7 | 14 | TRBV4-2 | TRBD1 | CASSQGTGNYEQYF | TGTGCCAGCAGCCAAGGGACAGGGAACTACGAGCAGTACTTC
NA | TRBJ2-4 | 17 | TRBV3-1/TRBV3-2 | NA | CASSQDLQRGMGDIQYF | TGTGCCAGCAGCCAAGATCTCCAAAGGGGGATGGGGGACATTCAGTACTTC
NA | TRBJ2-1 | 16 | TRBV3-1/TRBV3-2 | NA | CASSQDVEVSYNEQFF | TGTGCCAGCAGCCAAGATGTTGAGGTTTCCTACAATGAGCAGTTCTTC
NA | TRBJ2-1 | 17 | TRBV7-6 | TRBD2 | CASSLGVRGGSYNEQFF | TGTGCCAGCAGCTTAGGGGTGCGGGGGGGCTCCTACAATGAGCAGTTCTTC
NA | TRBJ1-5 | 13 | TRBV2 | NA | CASSGVGFQPQHF | TGTGCCAGCAGTGGGGTCGGGTTTCAGCCCCAGCATTTT
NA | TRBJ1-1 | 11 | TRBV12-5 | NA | CASGKEDEAFF | TGTGCTAGTGGTAAGGAGGATGAAGCTTTCTTT
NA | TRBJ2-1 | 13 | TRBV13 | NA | CASTDGGAGEQFF | TGTGCCAGCACCGACGGAGGGGCAGGGGAGCAGTTCTTC
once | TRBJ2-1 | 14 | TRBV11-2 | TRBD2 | CASSSTSGGARQFF | TGTGCCAGCAGCTCGACTAGCGGGGGGGCTAGGCAGTTCTTC
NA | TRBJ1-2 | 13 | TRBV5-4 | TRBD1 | CASSTRTGDGYTF | TGTGCCAGCAGCACCAGGACAGGGGATGGCTACACCTTC
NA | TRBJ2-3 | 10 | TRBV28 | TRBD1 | CAVGGAWVYF | TGTGCCGTAGGGGGCGCGTGGGTGTATTTT
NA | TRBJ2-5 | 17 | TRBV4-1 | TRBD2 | CASSRGTSGGARETQYF | TGCGCCAGCAGCCGAGGGACTAGCGGGGGGGCCAGGGAGACCCAGTACTTC
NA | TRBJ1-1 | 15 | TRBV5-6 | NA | CASSLGIGRGTEAFF | TGTGCCAGCAGCTTGGGGATCGGCAGGGGAACTGAAGCTTTCTTT
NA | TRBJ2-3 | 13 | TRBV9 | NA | CASSVGDTDTQYF | TGTGCCAGCAGCGTAGGCGACACAGATACGCAGTATTTT
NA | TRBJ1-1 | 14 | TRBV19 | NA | CASRTDGGRGEAFF | TGTGCCAGTAGAACCGACGGGGGTCGGGGTGAAGCTTTCTTT
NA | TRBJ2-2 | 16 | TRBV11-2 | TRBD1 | CASSLYGDRGTGELFF | TGTGCCAGCAGCTTATACGGGGACAGGGGCACCGGGGAGCTGTTTTTT
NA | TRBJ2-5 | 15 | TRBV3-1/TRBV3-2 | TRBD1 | CASSPHTTGWETQYF | TGTGCCAGCAGCCCCCACACGACAGGGTGGGAGACCCAGTACTTC